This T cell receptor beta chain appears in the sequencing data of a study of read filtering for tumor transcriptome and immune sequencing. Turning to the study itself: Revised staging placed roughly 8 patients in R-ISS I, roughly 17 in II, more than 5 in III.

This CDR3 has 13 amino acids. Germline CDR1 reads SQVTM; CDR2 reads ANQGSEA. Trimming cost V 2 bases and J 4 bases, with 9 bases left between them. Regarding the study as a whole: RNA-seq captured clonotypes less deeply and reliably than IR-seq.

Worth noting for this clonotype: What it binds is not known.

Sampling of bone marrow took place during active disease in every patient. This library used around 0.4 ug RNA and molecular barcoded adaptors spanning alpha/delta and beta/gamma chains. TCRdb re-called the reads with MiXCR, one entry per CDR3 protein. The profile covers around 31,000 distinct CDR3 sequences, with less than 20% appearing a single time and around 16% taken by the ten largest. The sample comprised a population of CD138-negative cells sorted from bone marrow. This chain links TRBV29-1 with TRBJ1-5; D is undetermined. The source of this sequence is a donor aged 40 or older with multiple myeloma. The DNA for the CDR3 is TGCAGCGTTGAATTTGGCAGGAATCAGCCCCAGCATTTT. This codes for CSVEFGRNQPQHF.